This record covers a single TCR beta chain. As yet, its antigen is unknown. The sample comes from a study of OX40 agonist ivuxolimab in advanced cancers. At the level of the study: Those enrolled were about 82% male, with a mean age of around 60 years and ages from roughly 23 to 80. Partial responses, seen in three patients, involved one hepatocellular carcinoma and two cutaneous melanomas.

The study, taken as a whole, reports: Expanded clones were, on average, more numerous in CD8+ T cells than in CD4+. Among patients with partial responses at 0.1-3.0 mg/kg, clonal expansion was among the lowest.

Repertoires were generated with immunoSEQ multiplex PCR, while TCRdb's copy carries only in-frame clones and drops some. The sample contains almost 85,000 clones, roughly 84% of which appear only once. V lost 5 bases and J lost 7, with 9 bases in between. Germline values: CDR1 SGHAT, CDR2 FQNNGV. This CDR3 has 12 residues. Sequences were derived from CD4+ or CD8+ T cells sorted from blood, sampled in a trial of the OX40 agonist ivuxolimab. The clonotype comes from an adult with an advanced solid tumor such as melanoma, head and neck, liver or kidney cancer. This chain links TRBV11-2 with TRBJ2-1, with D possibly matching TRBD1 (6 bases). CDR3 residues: CASSVTGNEQFF. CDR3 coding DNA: TGTGCCAGCAGCGTTACAGGGAATGAGCAGTTCTTC.